This T cell receptor beta chain was sequenced during a study of blood T cell repertoires in COVID-19. Study details: Nucleic acid was either cDNA or gDNA, and it came from T cells, B-cell-depleted T cells, or PBMCs.

Study processing details: Estimation of nucleated cell counts was performed using reference gene primer amplification. Libraries were prepared by immunoSEQ multiplex PCR; TCRdb keeps only in-frame clonotypes and omits some of them. V and J calls and clone size follow that table, whereas D and trimming were derived from the DNA. The repertoire holds about 45,000 clones, with around four fifths as singletons. CDR3 length: 18 amino acids. Germline V lookup: CDR1 SGDLS, CDR2 YYNGEE. J was trimmed by 6 bases and V by 0 bases; bases with no gene match: 13. This rearrangement joins TRBV9 to TRBJ2-1, with 9 bases lining up with TRBD1. The clonotype originates from a woman older than 75 with acute or convalescent COVID-19. Sequencing was done on a sample of peripheral blood. CDR3 nucleotides: TGTGCCAGCAGCGTAGCTCCTGGAGGACAGGGGTTTGGCAATGAGCAGTTCTTC. Translating gives CASSVAPGGQGFGNEQFF.